Described below is a single TCR beta chain sequence and its context. This sample stems from a study of blood T cell repertoires in COVID-19. In the study overall: The cDNA or gDNA used as material had been derived from T cells, B-cell-depleted T cells, or PBMCs.

In the original workflow: Estimation of nucleated cell counts relied on the amplification of reference gene primers. Clones were sequenced by immunoSEQ multiplex PCR, and TCRdb holds only the in-frame ones, with some missing. That table supplies the V and J calls and clone size; D and trimming were determined from the DNA. Of roughly 390,000 clones in the sample, around 85% were seen once. Per the germline V gene, CDR1 is MDHEN and CDR2 is SYDVKM. CDR3 size: 19 residues. Trimming took 6 bases from V and 2 from J; bases not matched to a gene: 21. The specimen sequenced was peripheral blood. This sequence was found in a woman aged 18-30 years with acute or convalescent COVID-19. The J gene is TRBJ1-2, the V gene TRBV28; 7 bases map to TRBD1. Here the CDR3 reads CASRSTQPNRGLANYGYTF. In DNA form, the CDR3 reads TGTGCCAGCAGATCCACACAACCTAACAGGGGCCTAGCGAACTATGGCTACACCTTC.